A selection of T cell receptor beta chains follows, all from one sample in a study of identical twins. MiXCR, applied by TCRdb to the 5' RACE reads, yields one record per CDR3 protein. The data contain about 920,000 distinct CDR3 sequences, roughly an eighth of them singletons. These data were also filed under a second study, of yellow fever vaccine responses in identical twins.

Sequencing was performed on PBMCs. Receptor source: a woman younger than 35 in good health. The CDR3 runs from the conserved cysteine through the conserved F or W. A D gene is named only where the DNA matches it firmly. Rows may omit the clone size; those that give it use once, few, many or a size class.

j_gene,v_gene,abundance,d_gene,CDR3nt,CDR3aa
TRBJ2-7,TRBV5-1,NA,NA,TGCGCCAGCAGTAACGGGGGTGTCGGCTACGAGCAGTACTTC,CASSNGGVGYEQYF
TRBJ2-1,TRBV6-5,many,TRBD2,TGTGCCAGCGAGCTACTAGCGGGGAACAATGAGCAGTTCTTC,CASELLAGNNEQFF
TRBJ1-2,TRBV18,few,NA,TGTGCCAGCTCACCCCTTGGGAGAATGAACTATGGCTACACCTTC,CASSPLGRMNYGYTF
TRBJ2-1,TRBV10-3,many,TRBD2,TGTGCCACCACCCCTAGCGGGGGGGGCAATGAGCAGTTCTTC,CATTPSGGGNEQFF
TRBJ1-1,TRBV5-1,NA,NA,TGCGCCAGCAGCTTCCTCCCAGAGAGAGAAGCTTTCTTT,CASSFLPEREAFF
TRBJ2-5,TRBV12-3/TRBV12-4,NA,TRBD2,TGTGCCAGCACCGAAGCGGGAGGAACACAAGAGACCCAGTACTTC,CASTEAGGTQETQYF
TRBJ1-3,TRBV12-3/TRBV12-4,NA,NA,TGTGCCAGCACCGTAGTCGTCTCTGGAAACACCATATATTTT,CASTVVVSGNTIYF
TRBJ1-2,TRBV2,NA,NA,TGTGCCAGTCGTGGCGGGGGCGACTATGGCTACACCTTC,CASRGGGDYGYTF
TRBJ2-1,TRBV19,NA,NA,TGTGCCAGTAGTATAGTTATAGGATACAATGAGCAGTTCTTC,CASSIVIGYNEQFF
TRBJ1-1,TRBV7-9,NA,NA,TGTGCCAGCAGCCGTCAAGAGGTCCCTGAAGCTTTCTTT,CASSRQEVPEAFF
TRBJ2-3,TRBV5-1,NA,NA,TGCGCCAGCAGCCCTAGTGGGGGGGCCCCGCCAGATACGCAGTATTTT,CASSPSGGAPPDTQYF
TRBJ2-1,TRBV5-1,many,NA,TGCGCCAGCAGCTTGACCACGAATGAGCAGTTCTTC,CASSLTTNEQFF
TRBJ2-7,TRBV7-6,few,TRBD1,TGTGCCAGCAGCCCCGAGGGACAGTCCTACGAGCAGTACTTC,CASSPEGQSYEQYF
TRBJ2-3,TRBV20-1,NA,NA,TGCAGTGCAAGTCAGGGACTTCGGGTAGATACGCAGTATTTT,CSASQGLRVDTQYF
TRBJ2-7,TRBV7-8,NA,NA,TGTGCCAGCAGCCCCGCCGGTGCCCCCTTGGAGCAGTACTTC,CASSPAGAPLEQYF
TRBJ2-7,TRBV7-2,NA,TRBD1,TGTGCCAGCAGCACACGACAGGGGAGGCCTTCCGAGCAGTACTTC,CASSTRQGRPSEQYF
TRBJ1-1,TRBV4-1,few,NA,TGCGCCAGCAGCCAAGGACAGGTTTGGGGGACTGAAGCTTTCTTT,CASSQGQVWGTEAFF
TRBJ2-7,TRBV12-5,few,TRBD1,TGTGCTAGTGGTTTGGCACAATCCGACAGGGGGATACACGAGCAGTACTTC,CASGLAQSDRGIHEQYF
TRBJ2-7,TRBV10-3,few,NA,TGTGCCATCAGTCCGGGCGCCGCGGAGCAGTACTTC,CAISPGAAEQYF
TRBJ1-2,TRBV12-3/TRBV12-4,NA,TRBD1,TGTGCCAGCAGTTTCCGGGACAGCGGATATGGCTACACCTTC,CASSFRDSGYGYTF
TRBJ1-4,TRBV7-9,many,TRBD1,TGTGCCAGCGGAGGACAGGCCGTAAATGAAAAACTGTTTTTT,CASGGQAVNEKLFF
TRBJ2-7,TRBV5-1,NA,NA,TGCGCCAGCAGCTTGGGGGGAAAGGGGAGAGGTTATCAGGCCTACGAGCAGTACTTC,CASSLGGKGRGYQAYEQYF
TRBJ1-5,TRBV2,NA,TRBD1,TGTGCCAGCAGTGCAATCGGAGGACAGGGGAAACAGCCCCAGCATTTT,CASSAIGGQGKQPQHF
TRBJ2-6,TRBV9,few,NA,TGTGCCAGCAGCGTAGGCCCACCCGGGAGCTCTGGGGCCAACGTCCTGACTTTC,CASSVGPPGSSGANVLTF
TRBJ2-3,TRBV29-1,NA,TRBD2,TGCAGCGTTGAACCAGCGGGAGAAACAGATACGCAGTATTTT,CSVEPAGETDTQYF
TRBJ1-6,TRBV20-1,few,NA,TGCAGTGCCGAAAGCAGATCCGGGATCGTTAATTCACCCCTCCACTTT,CSAESRSGIVNSPLHF
TRBJ2-7,TRBV7-6,few,TRBD2,TGTGCCAGCAGCCAAAGCGGGAGGGCCGCCCAGCAGTACTTC,CASSQSGRAAQQYF
TRBJ2-7,TRBV5-1,once,NA,TGCGCCAGCAGTGAAACGGGATCAACCTACGAGCAGTACTTC,CASSETGSTYEQYF
TRBJ1-4,TRBV2,NA,NA,TGTGCCAGCGGGGGGGGAAAACTGTTTTTT,CASGGGKLFF
TRBJ2-2,TRBV6-1,few,TRBD2,TGTGCCTGCCAAGCGGGGGGGGATGCCGGGGAGCTGTTTTTT,CACQAGGDAGELFF
TRBJ2-7,TRBV24-1,few,NA,TGTGCCACCAGAGAGACAGCCTACGAGCAGTACTTC,CATRETAYEQYF
TRBJ2-1,TRBV7-2,NA,TRBD2,TGTGCCAGCAGCTCACCGGGACTAGCGGGACGAAATGAGCAGTTCTTC,CASSSPGLAGRNEQFF
TRBJ2-1,TRBV12-3/TRBV12-4,NA,TRBD2,TGTGCCAGCAGTTTAGGGTTCCAAGCGGGAGGTTTCCTTGTTGAGCAGTTCTTC,CASSLGFQAGGFLVEQFF
TRBJ2-7,TRBV3-1,NA,NA,TGTGCCTGCAGCCAAGGGACTCTAGCGTCTCACGAGCAGTACTTC,CACSQGTLASHEQYF
TRBJ1-2,TRBV2,many,NA,TGTGCCAGCAGTGAAAGGCAGGGATATGATTATGGCTACACCTTC,CASSERQGYDYGYTF
TRBJ2-7,TRBV28,few,NA,TGTGCCAGCAGTACCCAGCGTAGCTCCTACGAGCAGTACTTC,CASSTQRSSYEQYF
TRBJ2-7,TRBV7-2,few,TRBD1,TGTGCCAGCAGCTTAGAGCGGACAGGGTCCTACGAGCAGTACTTC,CASSLERTGSYEQYF
TRBJ1-1,TRBV29-1,few,NA,TGCAGCGCCGGGACAATCACTGAAGCTTTCTTT,CSAGTITEAFF
TRBJ2-2,TRBV12-3/TRBV12-4,many,TRBD2,TGTGCCAGCAGGGAAAATAGCGGGGCGAACACCGGGGAGCTGTTTTTT,CASRENSGANTGELFF
TRBJ2-1,TRBV18,few,TRBD1,TGTGCCAGCTCACCGACAGGGGAAGGTGAGCAGTTCTTC,CASSPTGEGEQFF
TRBJ2-1,TRBV5-1,many,TRBD1,TGCGCCAGCAGCTTGGAGACAGGGGGGGATGAGCAGTTCTTC,CASSLETGGDEQFF
TRBJ2-7,TRBV5-1,NA,NA,TGCGCCAGCAGCTCTGGGGAGATCAGCTCCTACGAGCAGTACTTC,CASSSGEISSYEQYF
TRBJ2-1,TRBV12-3/TRBV12-4,many,TRBD2,TGTGCCAGCAGTCCCGGACTAGCGGGAGGCCGCGTTACGAACAATGAGCAGTTCTTC,CASSPGLAGGRVTNNEQFF
TRBJ2-1,TRBV24-1,many,NA,TGTGCCACCAGTGCTCGGGAACGGTATGAGCAGTTCTTC,CATSARERYEQFF
TRBJ2-5,TRBV7-7,NA,TRBD2,TGTGCCAGCAGCTGGGGGGGGGAGACCCAGTACTTC,CASSWGGETQYF